Shown below are 21 T cell receptor beta chains from a single sample sequenced in a study of shared clonotypes between healthy human individuals. Generated by immunoSEQ multiplex PCR, the TCRdb table keeps only in-frame clones and is missing some. The data show around 1.9 million clones, approximately 92% seen once. Naive CD8 populations comprised CD45RO-negative cells positively selected for CCR7, excluding terminally differentiated effector memory CD45RA+ cells. The specimen was naive CD8+ T cells from PBMCs. The receptors derive from a man younger than 30 in good health. Some clones in this sample may be carry-over from other donors' samples.

Written as DNA, the CDR3 is TGTGCCAGCAGCTTGGCGCCTCATTTATGGGAGACCCAGTACTTC. As protein: CASSLAPHLWETQYF. This chain connects TRBV5-7 to TRBJ2-5; D is unresolved. TRBV5-7 is assigned to the ORF class and has an uncertain function. The CDR3 spans 15 residues. Trimming took off 0 bases at V and 5 bases at J, with 14 bases between the two ends.

The chain has TRBV7-3 and TRBJ2-1; no reliable D call. This CDR3 has 13 residues. Germline V gives CDR1 SGHTA, CDR2 FQGTGA. Trimming shortened V by 4 bases and J by 5 bases, and 9 bases separated the two germline ends. This CDR3 reads CASSSLIHNEQFF. CDR3 sequence (DNA): TGTGCCAGCAGCTCCTTAATACACAATGAGCAGTTCTTC. Looking up the rest from reference TRBV7-3 and TRBJ2-1 gives the full variable domain: GAGVSQTPSNKVTEKGKYVELRCDPISGHTALYWYRQSLGQGPEFLIYFQGTGAADDSGLPNDRFFAVRPEGSVSTLKIQRTERGDSAVYLCASSSLIHNEQFFGPGTRLTVL.

The rearrangement links TRBV2 to TRBJ2-7; D is perhaps TRBD1 (6 bases). The CDR3 has 12 residues. CDR1 and CDR2 (germline): SNHLY, FYNNEI. The V and J ends lost 6 bases and 9 bases respectively, with 15 bases between them. The CDR3 nucleotides read TGTGCCAGCAGGCCCAACAGGGACGGGCAGTACTTC. It specifies CASRPNRDGQYF.

This chain links TRBV6-1 with TRBJ2-7, with 8 bases lining up with TRBD1. With V trimmed by 3 bases and J by 3 bases, 7 bases remained unmatched. This CDR3 is 15 amino acids long. CDR1 MNHNS and CDR2 SASEGT come from the germline V gene. The CDR3 nucleotides read TGTGCCAGCAGTGACTGGACAGGGCTTTACTACGAGCAGTACTTC. Protein product: CASSDWTGLYYEQYF.

This CDR3 reads CASSEFRIAEQYF. In DNA form, the CDR3 reads TGTGCCAGCAGTGAGTTCCGGATCGCCGAGCAGTACTTC. The chain combines TRBV2 with TRBJ2-7; no definite D call. V shed 3 bases and J shed 6 bases, with 12 bases lying between them. This CDR3 is built from 13 residues. CDR1 SNHLY and CDR2 FYNNEI come from the germline V gene.

DNA of the CDR3: TGTGCCAGCAGTGAAGAGGGGGTTTACTCTGGAAACACCATATATTTT. As protein: CASSEEGVYSGNTIYF. V usage is TRBV2 and J usage is TRBJ1-3; tentatively, D is TRBD1 (6 bases). V lost 1 base and J 0 bases, leaving 10 bases between the germline ends. There are 16 residues in the CDR3. CDR1 is SNHLY, CDR2 FYNNEI, per germline.

The gene calls are TRBV7-3 and TRBJ2-7; 7 bases match TRBD1. The V segment lost 5 bases and the J segment 2 bases; nucleotides outside the gene matches: 6. This CDR3 is built from 14 residues. CDR1 is SGHTA and CDR2 is FQGTGA in the germline V gene. CDR3 sequence: CASSQGGGAYEQYF. CDR3 nucleotide sequence: TGTGCCAGCAGCCAAGGGGGCGGAGCCTACGAGCAGTACTTC.

This rearrangement joins TRBV7-2 to TRBJ2-3; 8 bases line up with TRBD2. CDR1 is SGHTA and CDR2 is FQGNSA in the germline V gene. The CDR3 consists of 19 residues. Losses at the gene ends were 2 bases for V and 4 bases for J; bases not matched to a gene: 17. In DNA, the CDR3 is TGTGCCAGCAGCTTACCCCGGAACCCGGGACTAGAGAGACCAGATACGCAGTATTTT. Translation gives CASSLPRNPGLERPDTQYF. Using reference TRBV7-2 and TRBJ2-3 for the parts outside the CDR3, the full variable domain is GAGVSQSPSNKVTEKGKDVELRCDPISGHTALYWYRQSLGQGLEFLIYFQGNSAPDKSGLPSDRFSAERTGGSVSTLTIQRTQQEDSAVYLCASSLPRNPGLERPDTQYFGPGTRLTVL.

This clone was recorded only once. The CDR3 nucleotides read TGTGCCAGTAGTATTGGGACAGGGGGATGGGAGACCCAGTACTTC. It specifies CASSIGTGGWETQYF. This chain connects TRBV19 to TRBJ2-5; TRBD1 agrees at 11 bases. CDR1 is LNHDA and CDR2 is SQIVND in the germline V gene (reference sequence). J was trimmed by 5 bases and V by 3 bases; bases with no gene match: 5. CDR3 length: 15 residues.

The rearrangement joins TRBV9 to TRBJ1-2; a possible D gene is TRBD1 (5 bases). Trimming cost V 0 bases and J 4 bases, with 16 bases left between them. The CDR3 spans 16 residues. In germline, CDR1 is SGDLS, CDR2 YYNGEE. The CDR3 region is CASSVVAPTGAYGYTF. The CDR3 bases are TGTGCCAGCAGCGTAGTGGCACCCACTGGGGCCTATGGCTACACCTTC.

The J gene is TRBJ2-1, the V gene TRBV7-9; TRBD2 agrees at 14 bases. The CDR3 covers 18 residues. Losses at the gene ends were 7 bases for V and 5 bases for J; bases not matched to a gene: 13. Germline loops: CDR1 SEHNR, CDR2 FQNEAQ (reference sequence). CDR3 amino acids: CASNHKRLAGGGNNEQFF. The CDR3 bases are TGTGCCAGCAATCACAAACGACTAGCGGGAGGGGGTAACAATGAGCAGTTCTTC. The full variable domain, completed using reference TRBV7-9 and TRBJ2-1, is DTGVSQNPRHKITKRGQNVTFRCDPISEHNRLYWYRQTLGQGPEFLTYFQNEAQLEKSRLLSDRFSAERPKGSFSTLEIQRTEQGDSAMYLCASNHKRLAGGGNNEQFFGPGTRLTVL.

The chain uses TRBV27 and TRBJ2-7; 7 nucleotides match TRBD2. The CDR3 has 15 amino acids. Per the germline V gene, CDR1 is MNHEY and CDR2 is SMNVEV (reference sequence). V shed 5 bases, J shed 4 bases, and the junction held 11 bases outside the gene matches. DNA of the CDR3: TGTGCCAGCAGTAGAGGCGGGGGTGTAGTGTACGAGCAGTACTTC. Its protein is CASSRGGGVVYEQYF.

This chain links TRBV11-1 with TRBJ2-1; D may be TRBD1 (6 bases). This CDR3 is built from 15 residues. V shed 5 bases and J shed 15 bases, with 26 bases lying between them. Germline-derived CDR1 and CDR2 are SGHAT and FQDESV (reference sequence). The DNA of the CDR3 is TGTGCCAGCAGCGTTGAACGAACAGGGTATCCGTTTGTGTTCTTC. It translates to CASSVERTGYPFVFF.

In this sample, this clone turned up once. This chain uses TRBV9 with TRBJ1-1; TRBD1 is a possible D gene (6 bases). Per the germline V gene, CDR1 is SGDLS and CDR2 is YYNGEE. V was shortened by 3 bases and J by 0 bases, with 18 bases between the two germline ends. This CDR3 region has 17 residues. In DNA form, the CDR3 reads TGTGCCAGCAGCGCCCGGGACACGATAACTTTGAACACTGAAGCTTTCTTT. Protein: CASSARDTITLNTEAFF.

This chain uses TRBV27 with TRBJ1-2; D is ambiguous. Germline V gives CDR1 MNHEY, CDR2 SMNVEV (reference sequence). Trimming cost V 4 bases and J 8 bases, with 23 bases left between them. The CDR3 length is 16 residues. The CDR3, as DNA: TGTGCCAGCAGTTCCACCCTTGCCCGGTACGATAAAGGCTACACCTTC. Translation gives CASSSTLARYDKGYTF.

The J gene is TRBJ2-2, the V gene TRBV4-1, with a possible D match to TRBD2 (5 bases). CDR3 length equals 14 residues. CDR1 is MGHRA and CDR2 is YSYEKL in the germline V gene. V lost 2 bases to trimming and J lost 4 bases, with 8 bases between them. This CDR3 reads CASSQIGSTGELFF. The CDR3 region has the DNA TGCGCCAGCAGCCAAATAGGGAGCACCGGGGAGCTGTTTTTT.

The chain couples TRBV9 to TRBJ2-1, with D perhaps TRBD2 (6 bases). Trimming removed 4 bases at V and 8 bases at J, with 16 bases between. The V gene's germline CDR1 is SGDLS and CDR2 YYNGEE. The CDR3 covers 14 residues. CDR3 in DNA: TGTGCCAGCAGCCTGTCCGGGACTGGCGATGAGCAGTTCTTC. Residues: CASSLSGTGDEQFF.

The chain recombines TRBV19 with TRBJ2-7; 7 bases are shared with TRBD1. The V segment lost 6 bases and the J segment 5 bases; nucleotides outside the gene matches: 10. Germline values: CDR1 LNHDA, CDR2 SQIVND (reference sequence). CDR3 size: 14 residues. The CDR3 reads CASSLSVTGDEQYF. CDR3 sequence (DNA): TGTGCCAGTAGCCTGTCCGTTACAGGGGACGAGCAGTACTTC.

The rearrangement links TRBV11-2 to TRBJ2-7; 9 bases line up with TRBD2. Germline loops: CDR1 SGHAT, CDR2 FQNNGV. This CDR3 has 15 amino acids. The V segment lost 5 bases and the J segment 2 bases; nucleotides outside the gene matches: 7. CDR3 in amino acids: CASSPAPSGTYEQYF. The CDR3 DNA reads TGTGCCAGCAGCCCAGCTCCTAGCGGGACCTACGAGCAGTACTTC.

This chain joins TRBV9 and TRBJ2-7; 8 positions match TRBD2. After removal of 4 bases from V and 2 bases from J, the junction contained 8 bases not matched to a gene. CDR3 size: 15 residues. Germline V lookup: CDR1 SGDLS, CDR2 YYNGEE. CDR3 sequence (DNA): TGTGCCAGCAGCCGCCGGGCGGGAGGCACCTACGAGCAGTACTTC. Encoded protein: CASSRRAGGTYEQYF. The full variable domain, its missing parts supplied by reference TRBV9 and TRBJ2-7, is DSGVTQTPKHLITATGQRVTLRCSPRSGDLSVYWYQQSLDQGLQFLIQYYNGEERAKGNILERFSAQQFPDLHSELNLSSLELGDSALYFCASSRRAGGTYEQYFGPGTRLTVT.

The chain recombines TRBV28 with TRBJ2-1; a weak D match, TRBD2 (6 bases). Trimming removed 6 bases at V and 7 bases at J, with 16 bases between. The CDR3 spans 14 residues. In germline, CDR1 is MDHEN, CDR2 SYDVKM. The CDR3 here is CASSSGVSPNEQFF. The CDR3 region has the DNA TGTGCCAGCAGCTCGGGAGTATCGCCAAATGAGCAGTTCTTC.